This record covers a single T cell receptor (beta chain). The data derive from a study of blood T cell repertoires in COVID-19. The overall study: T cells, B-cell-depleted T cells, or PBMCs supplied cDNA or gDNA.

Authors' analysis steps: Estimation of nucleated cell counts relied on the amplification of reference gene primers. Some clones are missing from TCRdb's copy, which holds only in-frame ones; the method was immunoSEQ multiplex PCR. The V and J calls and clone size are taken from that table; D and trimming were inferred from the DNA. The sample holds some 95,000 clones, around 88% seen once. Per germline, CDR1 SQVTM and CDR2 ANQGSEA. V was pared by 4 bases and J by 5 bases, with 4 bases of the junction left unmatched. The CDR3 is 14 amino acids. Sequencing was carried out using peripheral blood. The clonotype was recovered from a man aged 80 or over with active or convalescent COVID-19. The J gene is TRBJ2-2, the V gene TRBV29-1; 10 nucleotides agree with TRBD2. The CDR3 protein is CSVGTSGSTGELFF. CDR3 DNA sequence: TGCAGCGTTGGGACTAGCGGATCTACCGGGGAGCTGTTTTTT.